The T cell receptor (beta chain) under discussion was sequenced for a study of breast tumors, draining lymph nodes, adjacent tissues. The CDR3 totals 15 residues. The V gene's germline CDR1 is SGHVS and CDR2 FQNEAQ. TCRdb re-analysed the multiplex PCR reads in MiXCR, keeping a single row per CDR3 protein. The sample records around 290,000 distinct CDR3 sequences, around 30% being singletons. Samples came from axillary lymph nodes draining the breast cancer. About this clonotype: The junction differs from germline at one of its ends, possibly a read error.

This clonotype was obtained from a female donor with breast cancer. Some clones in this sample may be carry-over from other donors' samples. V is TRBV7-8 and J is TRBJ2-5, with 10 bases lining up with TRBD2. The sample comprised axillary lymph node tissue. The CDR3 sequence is CTSSLAGLAQEAQYF. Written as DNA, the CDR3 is TGTACCAGCAGCTTGGCGGGACTAGCGCAAGAGGCCCAGTACTTC.